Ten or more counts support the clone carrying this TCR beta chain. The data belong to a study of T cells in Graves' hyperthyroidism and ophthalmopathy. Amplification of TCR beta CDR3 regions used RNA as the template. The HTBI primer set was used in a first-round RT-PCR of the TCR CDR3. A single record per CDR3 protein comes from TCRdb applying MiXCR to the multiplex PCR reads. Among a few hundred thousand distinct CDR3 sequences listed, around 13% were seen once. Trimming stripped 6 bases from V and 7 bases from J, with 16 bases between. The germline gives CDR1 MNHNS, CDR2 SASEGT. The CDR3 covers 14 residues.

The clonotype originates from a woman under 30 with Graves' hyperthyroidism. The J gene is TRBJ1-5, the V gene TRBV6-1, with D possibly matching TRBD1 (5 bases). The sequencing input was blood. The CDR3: CASRPQGIGQPQHF. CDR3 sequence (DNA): TGTGCCAGCAGACCTCAGGGAATAGGGCAGCCCCAGCATTTT.